One sample yielded the 2 T cell receptor beta chains listed below, sequenced in a study of blood T cells in healthy people across ages. A second PCR of 7 to 11 cycles used a sample-barcoded 5' primer and a J-beta primer mix. TCRdb reprocessed the 5' RACE reads with MiXCR, giving one entry per CDR3 protein. In the table there are around 1,600,000 distinct CDR3 sequences, 35% to 45% of which are singletons. The sample taken for sequencing was blood. The receptors were sampled from a woman aged 18-29 years in good health.

With respect to this clonotype: A single base separates this from a much larger clone, so it may be a read error. The CDR3 DNA sequence: TGCAGTGCCCGGGACGACTACAATGAGCAGTACTTC. Residues: CSARDDYNEQYF. V is TRBV20-1 and J is TRBJ2-1, with D tentatively TRBD1 or TRBD2 (5 bases each). The end of the DNA is better explained by TRBJ2-7, so the J call may be wrong. This CDR3 comprises 12 residues. Germline CDR1 DFQATT, CDR2 SNEGSKA (reference sequence).

This clonotype was detected only a few times. The genes are TRBV6-2 or TRBV6-3 and TRBJ2-5; weak D call: TRBD2 (6 bases). Germline V gene sequence: CDR1 MNHEY, CDR2 SVGEGT. The CDR3 totals 12 residues. Trimming removed 7 bases from V and 6 bases from J, with 12 bases in between. Here the CDR3 reads CASTRDSKTQYF. The DNA of the CDR3 is TGTGCCAGCACCCGGGACTCGAAGACCCAGTACTTC.